These 19 T cell receptor beta chains were all obtained from the same sample, sequenced in a study of response to subunit inactivated influenza vaccine. MiXCR, run by TCRdb on the RT-PCR reads, gives a single entry per CDR3 protein. Among around 500,000 distinct CDR3 sequences listed, roughly 11% were seen once. Material: PBMCs from blood, obtained about 6 weeks after vaccination. The receptors stem from a man aged 45-60 years who received an inactivated influenza vaccine.

This clonotype has a handful of counts. The chain has TRBV2 and TRBJ1-2, with 8 bases identical to TRBD1. From germline, CDR1 is SNHLY and CDR2 FYNNEI. The V segment lost 5 bases and the J segment 6 bases; nucleotides outside the gene matches: 2. The CDR3 runs 12 residues. Here the CDR3 reads CASSPGGHGYTF. The CDR3 DNA reads as TGTGCCAGCAGTCCAGGGGGCCATGGCTACACCTTC.

The chain couples TRBV6-2 or TRBV6-3 to TRBJ1-1; possible D gene TRBD1, 5 bases. This CDR3 is 13 amino acids long. V lost 6 bases and J lost 11, with 19 bases in between. The germline gives CDR1 MNHEY, CDR2 SVGEGT. The CDR3 DNA reads as TGTGCCAGCAGAGGGCCGGGGGTTATATGGGCTTTCTTT. It translates to CASRGPGVIWAFF.

A few counts support this clonotype. The V and J genes are TRBV28 and TRBJ2-3; TRBD2 matches at 7 bases. CDR1 and CDR2 from the germline V gene are MDHEN and SYDVKM. The V gene end was trimmed by 4 bases and the J gene end by 6 bases; junction bases not matched to a gene: 7. The CDR3 loop spans 14 amino acids. This chain's CDR3 is CASSWEGGPDTQYF. The CDR3 region has the DNA TGTGCCAGCAGTTGGGAGGGAGGGCCGGATACGCAGTATTTT.

The CDR3: CASSQDEGYGSPLHF. The CDR3 bases are TGCGCCAGCAGCCAAGATGAAGGATACGGCTCACCCCTCCACTTT. The chain links TRBV4-1 to TRBJ1-6; no reliable D call. The ends were cut back, 0 bases at V and 10 bases at J, with 13 bases in the middle. The CDR3 is 15 amino acids. The germline V gene has CDR1 MGHRA and CDR2 YSYEKL.

V and J are TRBV12-3 or TRBV12-4 and TRBJ2-1, with 10 bases that match TRBD2. The J segment lost 5 bases and the V segment lost 0 bases, leaving 7 bases of the junction unmatched. This CDR3 is 17 amino acids long. Written as DNA, the CDR3 is TGTGCCAGCAGTTTAGCCCTAGCGGGGGCCCACCACAATGAGCAGTTCTTC. Its translation is CASSLALAGAHHNEQFF.

This sequence joins TRBV12-3 or TRBV12-4 and TRBJ2-6, with a tentative D call TRBD1 (5 bases). Trimming pared 7 bases from V and 1 base from J, leaving 11 bases between. CDR3 length: 15 amino acids. CDR3 region: CASTTGRSGANVLTF. DNA of the CDR3: TGTGCCAGCACTACAGGACGGTCTGGGGCCAACGTCCTGACTTTC.

The chain carries TRBV20-1 and TRBJ2-5; D might be TRBD1 (6 bases). The CDR3 totals 13 residues. Germline V gives CDR1 DFQATT, CDR2 SNEGSKA (reference sequence). V was cut by 3 bases and J by 5 bases, with 13 bases left in between. The CDR3 DNA reads TGCAGTGCTAGCGTACAGGGTAGGGAGACCCAGTACTTC. Amino acid sequence: CSASVQGRETQYF.

This clonotype was picked up a small number of times. The rearrangement uses TRBV9 and TRBJ2-1; 8 positions match TRBD2. Per germline, CDR1 SGDLS and CDR2 YYNGEE. Trimming removed 6 bases from V and 0 bases from J; junction bases left unmatched: 5. This CDR3 is built from 15 residues. The CDR3 reads CASTTGTSSYNEQFF. In nucleotides, the CDR3 is TGTGCCAGCACCACCGGGACTAGCTCCTACAATGAGCAGTTCTTC. Drawing the rest from reference TRBV9 and TRBJ2-1, the complete variable domain is DSGVTQTPKHLITATGQRVTLRCSPRSGDLSVYWYQQSLDQGLQFLIQYYNGEERAKGNILERFSAQQFPDLHSELNLSSLELGDSALYFCASTTGTSSYNEQFFGPGTRLTVL.

The rearrangement joins TRBV12-3 or TRBV12-4 to TRBJ2-7; D not resolved. CDR3 length equals 12 residues. V dropped 6 bases and J dropped 3 bases, with 9 bases sitting between them. CDR3 amino acids: CASRRTNYEQYF. CDR3 coding DNA: TGTGCCAGCAGACGTACAAACTACGAGCAGTACTTC.

This clonotype turned up a few times. The chain employs TRBV7-9 and TRBJ2-7, with D maybe TRBD1 (5 bases). The V end was cut by 5 bases, the J end by 0 bases, with 17 bases between. The CDR3 extends over 16 amino acids. CDR1 is SEHNR, CDR2 FQNEAQ, per germline (reference sequence). The CDR3 here is CASSPLTIGHSYEQYF. CDR3 nucleotide sequence: TGTGCCAGCAGCCCGCTTACTATTGGACACTCCTACGAGCAGTACTTC.

This clonotype has more than one count but fewer than ten. J is TRBJ2-6 and V is TRBV7-2, with TRBD1 as a possible D gene (5 bases). In germline, CDR1 is SGHTA, CDR2 FQGNSA. The CDR3 runs to 14 residues. The germline V and J ends were trimmed by 1 base and 11 bases, with 12 bases remaining between them. The CDR3 DNA sequence: TGTGCCAGCAGCTTAGGGGGCCTGTCTGACGTCCTGACTTTC. Its protein is CASSLGGLSDVLTF.

This clonotype was seen a few times. The rearrangement joins TRBV24-1 to TRBJ2-1; 7 nucleotides match TRBD1. This CDR3 comprises 15 residues. Germline CDR1 reads KGHDR; CDR2 reads SFDVKD. The J segment lost 4 bases and the V segment lost 5 bases, leaving 7 bases of the junction unmatched. DNA of the CDR3: TGTGCCACCAGTGCCGCAGGGACAGAGTACAATGAGCAGTTCTTC. Amino acid sequence: CATSAAGTEYNEQFF.

V is TRBV5-6 and J is TRBJ2-1; possibly TRBD2 for D (6 bases). The V and J ends lost 2 bases and 2 bases respectively, with 11 bases between them. This CDR3 comprises 15 residues. CDR1 is SGHDT, CDR2 YYEEEE, per germline. CDR3: CASSLRLDAYNEQFF. The CDR3 DNA reads as TGTGCCAGCAGCTTACGACTAGACGCCTACAATGAGCAGTTCTTC.

This clonotype was detected only a few times. The rearrangement links TRBV7-3 to TRBJ2-7; no clear D. V shed 3 bases and J shed 3 bases, with 12 bases lying between them. Germline values: CDR1 SGHTA, CDR2 FQGTGA. This CDR3 is 14 amino acids long. The CDR3 spells CASSFGPNSYEQYF. The CDR3 bases are TGTGCCAGCAGCTTTGGACCGAACAGCTACGAGCAGTACTTC. The whole variable domain, filled in from reference TRBV7-3 and TRBJ2-7, reads GAGVSQTPSNKVTEKGKYVELRCDPISGHTALYWYRQSLGQGPEFLIYFQGTGAADDSGLPNDRFFAVRPEGSVSTLKIQRTERGDSAVYLCASSFGPNSYEQYFGPGTRLTVT.

This clonotype occurred a few times. This sequence joins TRBV10-3 and TRBJ2-7; D assignment may be TRBD1 or TRBD2 (5 bases each). The CDR3 has 16 residues. Germline V gives CDR1 ENHRY, CDR2 SYGVKD. The ends were cut back, 2 bases at V and 7 bases at J, with 21 bases in the middle. The CDR3 sequence is CAISEQGPVLLGEQYF. As DNA, the CDR3 is TGTGCCATCAGTGAGCAGGGACCAGTCCTTTTAGGGGAGCAGTACTTC.

The genes are TRBV7-9 and TRBJ2-7, with D perhaps TRBD2 (5 bases). This CDR3 comprises 16 residues. Trimming took 4 bases from V and 3 from J, leaving 19 bases between them. CDR1 is SEHNR, CDR2 FQNEAQ, per germline (reference sequence). The CDR3 sequence is CASSSAADGTDYEQYF. The CDR3 DNA sequence: TGTGCCAGCAGCTCAGCAGCGGACGGCACGGACTACGAGCAGTACTTC.

The chain carries TRBV5-6 and TRBJ2-7; D is perhaps TRBD1 or TRBD2 (5 bases each). There are 15 residues in the CDR3. V was clipped by 4 bases and J by 5 bases, with 19 bases between them. CDR1 and CDR2 (germline): SGHDT, YYEEEE. Here the CDR3 reads CASSPFGAGSHEQYF. In DNA form, the CDR3 reads TGTGCCAGCAGCCCCTTTGGGGCAGGGAGCCACGAGCAGTACTTC. The full variable domain, with the rest looked up from reference TRBV5-6 and TRBJ2-7, is DAGVTQSPTHLIKTRGQQVTLRCSPKSGHDTVSWYQQALGQGPQFIFQYYEEEERQRGNFPDRFSGHQFPNYSSELNVNALLLGDSALYLCASSPFGAGSHEQYFGPGTRLTVT.

In this sample, this clonotype turned up many times. The V and J genes are TRBV29-1 and TRBJ2-1; D is perhaps TRBD2 (6 bases). With 4 bases removed from V and 3 bases from J, the gap between germline ends came to 13 bases. From germline, CDR1 is SQVTM and CDR2 ANQGSEA. This CDR3 has 14 residues. CDR3 coding DNA: TGCAGCGTTGGCTCGGGAGTGGGCTACAATGAGCAGTTCTTC. Protein: CSVGSGVGYNEQFF.

The chain joins TRBV4-3 to TRBJ2-2, with TRBD1 matching over 7 bases. Germline values: CDR1 LGHNA, CDR2 YSLEER. J lost 2 bases, V lost 0 bases, and 3 bases had no gene match. The CDR3 runs to 16 residues. CDR3 DNA sequence: TGCGCCAGCAGCCAAGATAGGGGGCATAACACCGGGGAGCTGTTTTTT. It yields the protein CASSQDRGHNTGELFF.